A single sample is the source of the 12 T cell receptor beta chains below, sequenced in a study of cytomegalovirus exposure and HLA in healthy donors. Use of 60 Vbeta and 13 Jbeta primers characterized the PCR. Here immunoSEQ multiplex PCR was the method, and the copy in TCRdb shows in-frame clones only, minus some. Among 100,000 to 150,000 clones listed, 65% to 75% were seen once. Sequenced input: PBMCs. These receptors came from a man aged 40-49 years in good health and CMV-seropositive.

This chain links TRBV6-5 with TRBJ1-3; no firm D call. The germline V and J ends were trimmed by 7 bases and 0 bases, with 7 bases remaining between them. Germline V lookup: CDR1 MNHEY, CDR2 SVGAGI. This CDR3 is built from 13 residues. CDR3 sequence: CASKRSSGNTIYF. CDR3 DNA: TGTGCCAGCAAGAGGAGCTCTGGAAACACCATATATTTT.

The rearrangement uses TRBV7-6 and TRBJ1-1, with D unclear. V dropped 0 bases and J dropped 4 bases, with 6 bases sitting between them. The CDR3 loop spans 13 amino acids. Germline CDR1 reads SGHVS; CDR2 reads FNYEAQ. The CDR3 region has the DNA TGTGCCAGCAGCTTAGCTGAGAGCACTGAAGCTTTCTTT. It encodes CASSLAESTEAFF. The whole variable domain, remainder taken from reference TRBV7-6 and TRBJ1-1, is GAGVSQSPRYKVTKRGQDVALRCDPISGHVSLYWYRQALGQGPEFLTYFNYEAQQDKSGLPNDRFSAERPEGSISTLTIQRTEQRDSAMYRCASSLAESTEAFFGQGTRLTVV.

DNA for the CDR3: TGTGCCAGCAGTGAATCTCCAGGGTTGGATTCACCCCTCCACTTT. It encodes CASSESPGLDSPLHF. The chain has TRBV6-1 and TRBJ1-6, with a weak D call TRBD1 (5 bases). CDR3 length: 15 amino acids. Per germline, CDR1 MNHNS and CDR2 SASEGT. Trimming pared 2 bases from V and 8 bases from J, leaving 13 bases between.

This chain joins TRBV18 and TRBJ1-5; a possible D gene is TRBD1 (5 bases). CDR1 is KGHSH and CDR2 is LQKENI in the germline V gene. The CDR3 spans 15 residues. The V and J ends lost 6 bases and 4 bases respectively, with 16 bases between them. The CDR3 DNA follows: TGTGCCAGCTCCATTGGGGCCGCGGATAATCAGCCCCAGCATTTT. Its translation: CASSIGAADNQPQHF.

The chain combines TRBV28 with TRBJ2-7; TRBD1 is a possible D gene (5 bases). Trimming removed 2 bases at V and 3 bases at J, with 11 bases between. Per the germline V gene, CDR1 is MDHEN and CDR2 is SYDVKM. The CDR3 loop spans 14 amino acids. This CDR3 reads CASSLPDSYYEQYF. In nucleotides, the CDR3 is TGTGCCAGCAGTTTACCTGACAGCTACTACGAGCAGTACTTC.

The chain is built from TRBV5-6 and TRBJ2-7, with D possibly being TRBD2 (6 bases). In germline, CDR1 is SGHDT, CDR2 YYEEEE. The CDR3 covers 16 residues. Trimming cost V 4 bases and J 2 bases, with 19 bases left between them. The CDR3 coding sequence is TGTGCCAGCAGCCTGCTGCTCCGGGGGACCCCCTACGAGCAGTACTTC. Translation: CASSLLLRGTPYEQYF. The whole variable domain, filled in from reference TRBV5-6 and TRBJ2-7, reads DAGVTQSPTHLIKTRGQQVTLRCSPKSGHDTVSWYQQALGQGPQFIFQYYEEEERQRGNFPDRFSGHQFPNYSSELNVNALLLGDSALYLCASSLLLRGTPYEQYFGPGTRLTVT.

This clone is large (0.1 to 1%) in the sample. This sequence joins TRBV10-1 and TRBJ1-4, with 8 bases that match TRBD1. The germline gives CDR1 WNHNN, CDR2 SYGVQD (reference sequence). The trim removed 9 bases at V and 5 bases at J, leaving 14 bases unmatched. The CDR3 has 16 amino acids. CDR3 protein: CARPPGSRGLNEKLFF. Here the CDR3 DNA reads TGCGCCAGACCCCCAGGGAGCAGGGGGCTCAATGAAAAACTGTTTTTT.

V and J are TRBV18 and TRBJ1-4; possible D gene TRBD1, 5 bases. The CDR3 is 13 residues long. The V gene's germline CDR1 is KGHSH and CDR2 LQKENI. Trimming stripped 0 bases from V and 8 bases from J, with 7 bases between. The CDR3 DNA reads as TGTGCCAGCTCACCACCGACAGTGGAAAAACTGTTTTTT. Translating it yields CASSPPTVEKLFF.

The chain employs TRBV4-1 and TRBJ2-1; 10 bases match TRBD1. CDR1 is MGHRA and CDR2 is YSYEKL in the germline V gene. This CDR3 has 15 residues. V dropped 4 bases and J dropped 6; count of bases not matched to a gene: 6. The DNA for the CDR3 is TGCGCCAGCAGCCCCGGACAGGGGGGTTTCAATGAGCAGTTCTTC. Its protein is CASSPGQGGFNEQFF.

This chain joins TRBV5-6 and TRBJ1-2; D may be TRBD1 (6 bases). V was cut by 5 bases and J by 5 bases, with 13 bases left in between. The CDR3 runs to 13 residues. Germline values: CDR1 SGHDT, CDR2 YYEEEE. CDR3 residues: CASRQGTGYGYTF. The CDR3 nucleotides read TGTGCCAGCAGGCAGGGAACAGGGTATGGCTACACCTTC. Combining the CDR3 with reference TRBV5-6 and TRBJ1-2 gives the whole variable domain DAGVTQSPTHLIKTRGQQVTLRCSPKSGHDTVSWYQQALGQGPQFIFQYYEEEERQRGNFPDRFSGHQFPNYSSELNVNALLLGDSALYLCASRQGTGYGYTFGSGTRLTVV.

This clone was observed once. V and J are TRBV5-1 and TRBJ2-1; TRBD2 agrees at 7 bases. CDR1 is SGHRS, CDR2 YFSETQ, per germline. CDR3 size: 16 residues. The V gene end was trimmed by 4 bases and the J gene end by 6 bases; junction bases not matched to a gene: 13. CDR3 DNA sequence: TGCGCCAGCAGCAACCGACTAGCCGACCGGGGCAATGAGCAGTTCTTC. Encoded protein: CASSNRLADRGNEQFF.

This chain uses TRBV2 with TRBJ2-3; TRBD1 agrees at 7 bases. The CDR3 length is 14 residues. With 8 bases clipped from V and 2 bases from J, the junction kept 7 bases outside the gene matches. Germline CDR1 reads SNHLY; CDR2 reads FYNNEI. The CDR3, as DNA: TGTGCCAGCTGGGCAGGGGGAGTCACAGATACGCAGTATTTT. Amino acid sequence: CASWAGGVTDTQYF.